This T cell receptor (beta chain) was profiled in a study of blood T cell repertoires in COVID-19. At the level of the study: In each case, the material was cDNA or gDNA derived from T cells, B-cell-depleted T cells, or PBMCs.

Repertoires were generated with immunoSEQ multiplex PCR, while TCRdb's copy carries only in-frame clones and drops some. The sample includes about 130,000 clones, roughly 81% seen only once; the top ten take 9.5% to 15%. With 7 bases clipped from V and 5 bases from J, the junction kept 11 bases outside the gene matches. The V gene's germline CDR1 is MNHEY and CDR2 SVGAGI. The CDR3 is 15 residues long. The source material was peripheral blood. This TCR was recovered from a human donor in a cohort sampled during active COVID-19. V gene TRBV6-5 combines with J gene TRBJ1-1; 9 bases line up with TRBD1. The CDR3 DNA follows: TGTGCCAGCACCGGACGGACAGGGGCGCCAACTGAAGCTTTCTTT. As protein: CASTGRTGAPTEAFF.